This T cell receptor (beta chain) was identified in a study of T cells after yellow fever vaccination. In the study overall: When fractions had low cell numbers, they were prepared with SMART-Seq v4 Ultra Low Input. Study-wide results and limits: The study noted that FACS-sorted repertoires could contain abundant clonotypes contaminating from the bulk population. The CD4 compartment and the CD8 compartment contained a small share of clonotypes in common. The secondary response was weaker but peaked faster, day 5 versus 15.

TCRdb re-called the 5' RACE reads with MiXCR, one entry per CDR3 protein. The data hold approximately 260,000 distinct CDR3 sequences, with around 13% observed a single time. Notes on this clonotype: Antigen unknown.

Germline CDR1 ENHRY, CDR2 SYGVKD. The J segment lost 4 bases and the V segment lost 4 bases, leaving 7 bases of the junction unmatched. The CDR3 is 14 residues long. The chain joins TRBV10-3 to TRBJ2-7, with 7 bases lining up with TRBD2. Sample: CD4+ T cells sorted from PBMCs, taken 45 days after the yellow fever booster vaccination. The TCR comes from a man under 40 who received the YFV17D yellow fever vaccine. DNA for the CDR3: TGTGCCATCAGTGCCAGCGGGACCCTGTACGAGCAGTACTTC. Its protein is CAISASGTLYEQYF.